The 3 T cell receptor beta chains below were found in one sample sequenced in a study of blood T cells in healthy people across ages (dated by TCRdb to about 2015). The library was prepared using 5' RACE. For sequencing, an Illumina HiSeq 2500 was employed. The second PCR ran for about 7 to 11 cycles and used a J-beta primer mix along with a sample-barcoded 5' primer. The public reads were reprocessed in TCRdb via fastp at Q25 and MiXCR, keeping in-frame beta chains. Rows are combined by CDR3 protein, so each entry shows the most common genes and DNA. For this sample the table gives hundreds of thousands of distinct CDR3 sequences, of which under 65% were detected only once. The ten biggest clones cover around an eighth of the sample. The sequencing input was blood. Every receptor here comes from a woman older than 75 in good health.

There are many counts of this clonotype. The rearrangement joins TRBV25-1 to TRBJ1-4, with unresolved D. The V and J ends lost 8 bases and 6 bases respectively, with 13 bases between them. CDR3 length: 13 amino acids. Germline V gene data show CDR1 as MGHDK and CDR2 as SYGVNS. The CDR3 DNA is TGTGCCAGCCGAGGTACACTATATGAAAAACTGTTTTTT. Amino acids: CASRGTLYEKLFF.

The rearrangement joins TRBV20-1 to TRBJ2-5; a weak D match, TRBD2 (6 bases). Germline CDR1 reads DFQATT; CDR2 reads SNEGSKA (reference sequence). V shed 3 bases and J shed 7 bases, with 24 bases lying between them. There are 16 residues in the CDR3. DNA of the CDR3: TGCAGTGCTAGCCAACCTGGGGGACTCGCGTTGACGACCCAGTACTTC. It specifies CSASQPGGLALTTQYF.

CDR3 nucleotides: TGCGCCACCGGACTAGCGGGAGCCTTCTCCTACAATGAGCAGTTCTTC. Protein sequence: CATGLAGAFSYNEQFF. The genes are TRBV4-1 and TRBJ2-1; 13 bases fit TRBD2. Trimming removed 10 bases from V and 0 bases from J; junction bases left unmatched: 6. Germline V gene data show CDR1 as MGHRA and CDR2 as YSYEKL. This CDR3 is built from 16 residues.